The T cell receptor (beta chain) described here comes from a study of T cell responses to AZD1222 COVID-19 vaccine. Study-wide findings and caveats: Spike-specific TCR breadth and depth both grew after two AZD1222 doses.

A word on this clone: Its antigen is currently unknown.

Repertoires were generated with immunoSEQ multiplex PCR, while TCRdb's copy carries only in-frame clones and drops some. The table includes about 160,000 clones, around 94% detected once. Trimming took off 8 bases at V and 1 base at J, with 8 bases between the two ends. CDR3 length: 12 residues. This TCR was recovered from an adult who received the AZD1222 COVID-19 vaccine. This chain links TRBV12-3 or TRBV12-4 with TRBJ1-2; D unclear. The material sequenced was peripheral blood, taken 28 days after the second AZD1222 dose. The DNA for the CDR3 is TGTGCCAGCGGTCAGTATAACTATGGCTACACCTTC. This sequence encodes CASGQYNYGYTF.